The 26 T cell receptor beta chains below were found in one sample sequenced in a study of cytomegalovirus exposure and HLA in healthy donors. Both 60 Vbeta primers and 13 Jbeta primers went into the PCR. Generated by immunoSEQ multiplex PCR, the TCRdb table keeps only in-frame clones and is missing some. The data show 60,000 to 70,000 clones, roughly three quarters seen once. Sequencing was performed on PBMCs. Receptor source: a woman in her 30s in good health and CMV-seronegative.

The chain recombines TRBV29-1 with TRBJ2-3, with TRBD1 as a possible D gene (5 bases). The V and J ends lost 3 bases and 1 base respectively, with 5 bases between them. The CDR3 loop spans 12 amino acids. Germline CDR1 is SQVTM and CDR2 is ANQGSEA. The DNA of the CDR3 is TGCAGCGTTGACAGGGGCACAGATACGCAGTATTTT. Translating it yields CSVDRGTDTQYF.

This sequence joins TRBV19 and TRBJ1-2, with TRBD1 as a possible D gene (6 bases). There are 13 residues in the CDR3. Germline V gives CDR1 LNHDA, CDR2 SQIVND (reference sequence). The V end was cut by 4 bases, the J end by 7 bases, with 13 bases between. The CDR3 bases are TGTGCCAGTAGTACATCAGGGGCGGCTGGCTACACCTTC. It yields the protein CASSTSGAAGYTF.

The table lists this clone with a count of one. The CDR3 loop reads CASSSGMSYNSPLHF. DNA for the CDR3: TGTGCCAGTAGTTCAGGGATGTCCTATAATTCACCCCTCCACTTT. The rearrangement uses TRBV19 and TRBJ1-6, with TRBD1 as a possible D gene (5 bases). The CDR3 is made up of 15 amino acids. Germline CDR1 LNHDA, CDR2 SQIVND (reference sequence). The V end lost 5 bases, the J end lost 1 base, and 9 bases lay between the germline ends.

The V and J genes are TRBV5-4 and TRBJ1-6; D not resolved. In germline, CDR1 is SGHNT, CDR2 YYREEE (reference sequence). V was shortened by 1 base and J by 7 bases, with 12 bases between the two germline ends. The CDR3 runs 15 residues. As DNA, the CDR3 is TGTGCCAGCAGCTTGACACCCCAATCAAATTCACCCCTCCACTTT. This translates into CASSLTPQSNSPLHF.

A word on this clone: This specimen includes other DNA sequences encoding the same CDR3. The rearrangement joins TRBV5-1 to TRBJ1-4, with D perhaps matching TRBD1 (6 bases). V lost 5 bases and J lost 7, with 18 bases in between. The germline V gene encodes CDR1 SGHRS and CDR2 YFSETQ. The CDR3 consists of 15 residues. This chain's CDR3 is CASSSGGDKGEKLFF. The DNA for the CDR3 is TGCGCCAGCAGTTCAGGTGGGGACAAAGGTGAAAAACTGTTTTTT. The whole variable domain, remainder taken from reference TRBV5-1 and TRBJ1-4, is KAGVTQTPRYLIKTRGQQVTLSCSPISGHRSVSWYQQTPGQGLQFLFEYFSETQRNKGNFPGRFSGRQFSNSRSEMNVSTLELGDSALYLCASSSGGDKGEKLFFGSGTQLSVL.

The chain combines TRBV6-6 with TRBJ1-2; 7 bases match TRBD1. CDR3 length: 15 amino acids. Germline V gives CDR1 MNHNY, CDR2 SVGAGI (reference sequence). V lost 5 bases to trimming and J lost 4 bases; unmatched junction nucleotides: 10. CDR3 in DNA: TGTGCCAGCAGTCAAGGGACAGATTATGCCTATGGCTACACCTTC. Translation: CASSQGTDYAYGYTF.

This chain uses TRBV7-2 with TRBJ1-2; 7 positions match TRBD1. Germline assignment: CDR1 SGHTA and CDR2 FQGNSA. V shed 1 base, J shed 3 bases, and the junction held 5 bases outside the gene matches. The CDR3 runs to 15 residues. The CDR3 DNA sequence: TGTGCCAGCAGCTTAGACAGGGGAATGGACTATGGCTACACCTTC. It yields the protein CASSLDRGMDYGYTF.

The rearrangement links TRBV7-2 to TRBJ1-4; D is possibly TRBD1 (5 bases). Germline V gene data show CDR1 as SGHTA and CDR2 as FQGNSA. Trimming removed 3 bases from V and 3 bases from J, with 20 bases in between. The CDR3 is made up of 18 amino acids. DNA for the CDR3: TGTGCCAGCAGCTTTGATAGGGGTGGCTGGTTAGCTAATGAAAAACTGTTTTTT. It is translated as CASSFDRGGWLANEKLFF.

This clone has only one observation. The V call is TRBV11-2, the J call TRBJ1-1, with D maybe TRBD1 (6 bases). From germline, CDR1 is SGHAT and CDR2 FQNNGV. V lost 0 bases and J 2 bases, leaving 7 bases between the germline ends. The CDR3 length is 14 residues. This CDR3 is CASSLEGTNTEAFF. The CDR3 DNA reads TGTGCCAGCAGCTTAGAGGGGACAAACACTGAAGCTTTCTTT.

CDR3 in amino acids: CASSVAPGTWANTEAFF. The CDR3 DNA reads TGTGCCAGCAGCGTAGCCCCCGGGACATGGGCGAACACTGAAGCTTTCTTT. V usage is TRBV9 and J usage is TRBJ1-1; D perhaps matches TRBD1 (6 bases). The V gene lost 0 bases and the J gene lost 1 base, with 16 bases spanning the gap. The CDR3 length is 17 residues. Germline lookup yields CDR1 SGDLS and CDR2 YYNGEE. Looking up the rest from reference TRBV9 and TRBJ1-1 gives the full variable domain: DSGVTQTPKHLITATGQRVTLRCSPRSGDLSVYWYQQSLDQGLQFLIQYYNGEERAKGNILERFSAQQFPDLHSELNLSSLELGDSALYFCASSVAPGTWANTEAFFGQGTRLTVV.

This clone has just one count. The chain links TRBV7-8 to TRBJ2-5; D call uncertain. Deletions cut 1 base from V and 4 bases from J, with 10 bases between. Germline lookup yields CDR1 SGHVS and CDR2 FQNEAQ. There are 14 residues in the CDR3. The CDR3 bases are TGTGCCAGCAGCTTAGACCCGCGTGCAGAGACCCAGTACTTC. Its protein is CASSLDPRAETQYF.

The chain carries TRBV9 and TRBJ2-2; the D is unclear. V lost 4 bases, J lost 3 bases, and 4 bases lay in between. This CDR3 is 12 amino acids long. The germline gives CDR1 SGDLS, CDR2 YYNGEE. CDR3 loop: CASSPDTGELFF. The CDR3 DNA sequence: TGTGCCAGCAGCCCGGACACCGGGGAGCTGTTTTTT.

CDR3 DNA sequence: TGCGCCAGCAGTCGGGACAGGGGGAGAGGCTACACCTTC. Residues: CASSRDRGRGYTF. V is TRBV5-1 and J is TRBJ1-2; 11 nucleotides match TRBD1. The J segment lost 8 bases and the V segment lost 5 bases, leaving 5 bases of the junction unmatched. The CDR3 runs to 13 residues. Germline lookup yields CDR1 SGHRS and CDR2 YFSETQ.

The CDR3 spells CASRPRQGVSKNIQYF. The CDR3 DNA sequence: TGTGCCAGTAGACCGCGACAGGGGGTTTCCAAAAACATTCAGTACTTC. The V gene is TRBV19, the J gene TRBJ2-4; 9 nucleotides agree with TRBD1. V trimming: 6 bases; J trimming: 2 bases; junction bases outside the gene matches: 8. This CDR3 is built from 16 residues. CDR1 and CDR2 from the germline V gene are LNHDA and SQIVND (reference sequence).

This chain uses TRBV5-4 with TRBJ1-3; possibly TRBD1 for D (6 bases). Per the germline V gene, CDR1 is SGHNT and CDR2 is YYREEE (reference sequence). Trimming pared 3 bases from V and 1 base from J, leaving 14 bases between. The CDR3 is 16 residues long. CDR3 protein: CASSSDSTLSGNTIYF. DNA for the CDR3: TGTGCCAGCAGCTCGGACAGCACCTTATCTGGAAACACCATATATTTT.

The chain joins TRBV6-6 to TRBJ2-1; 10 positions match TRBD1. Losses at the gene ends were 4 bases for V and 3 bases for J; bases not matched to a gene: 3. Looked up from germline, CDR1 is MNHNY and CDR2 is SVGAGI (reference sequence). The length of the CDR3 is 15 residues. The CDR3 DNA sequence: TGTGCCAGCAGTTCCCGGGACAGGGGCTACAATGAGCAGTTCTTC. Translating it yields CASSSRDRGYNEQFF.

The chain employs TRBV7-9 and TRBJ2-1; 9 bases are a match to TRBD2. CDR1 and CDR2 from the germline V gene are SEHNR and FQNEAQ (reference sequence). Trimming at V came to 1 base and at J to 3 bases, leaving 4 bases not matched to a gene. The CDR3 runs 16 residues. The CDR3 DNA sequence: TGTGCCAGCAGCTTAGGGGCTAGCGGGAACTACAATGAGCAGTTCTTC. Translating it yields CASSLGASGNYNEQFF.

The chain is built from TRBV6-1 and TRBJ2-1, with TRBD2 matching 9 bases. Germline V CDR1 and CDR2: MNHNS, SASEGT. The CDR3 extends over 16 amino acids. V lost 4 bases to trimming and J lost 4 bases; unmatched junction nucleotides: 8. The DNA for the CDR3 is TGTGCCAGCAGTGGGATCAGCGGGAGGACTTACAATGAGCAGTTCTTC. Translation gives CASSGISGRTYNEQFF.

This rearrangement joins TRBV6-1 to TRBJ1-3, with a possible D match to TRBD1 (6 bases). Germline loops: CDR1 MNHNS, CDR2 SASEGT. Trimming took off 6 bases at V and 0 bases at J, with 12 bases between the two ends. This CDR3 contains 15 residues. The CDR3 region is CASSPTGFSGNTIYF. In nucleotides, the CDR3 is TGTGCCAGCAGCCCCACAGGGTTCTCTGGAAACACCATATATTTT.

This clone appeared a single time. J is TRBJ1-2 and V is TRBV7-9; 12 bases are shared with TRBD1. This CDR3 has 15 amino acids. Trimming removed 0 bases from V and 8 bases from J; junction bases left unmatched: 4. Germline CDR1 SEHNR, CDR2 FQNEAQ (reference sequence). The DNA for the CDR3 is TGTGCCAGCAGCTTAGCAGGGACAGGGGGCGGCGGCTACACCTTC. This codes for CASSLAGTGGGGYTF. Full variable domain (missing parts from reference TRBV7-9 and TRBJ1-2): DTGVSQNPRHKITKRGQNVTFRCDPISEHNRLYWYRQTLGQGPEFLTYFQNEAQLEKSRLLSDRFSAERPKGSFSTLEIQRTEQGDSAMYLCASSLAGTGGGGYTFGSGTRLTVV.

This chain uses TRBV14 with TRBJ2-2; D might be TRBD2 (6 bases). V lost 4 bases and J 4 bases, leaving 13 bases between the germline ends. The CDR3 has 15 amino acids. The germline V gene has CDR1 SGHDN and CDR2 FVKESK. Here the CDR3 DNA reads TGTGCCAGCAGCCCTTCTAGCGTAACCACCGGGGAGCTGTTTTTT. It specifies CASSPSSVTTGELFF.

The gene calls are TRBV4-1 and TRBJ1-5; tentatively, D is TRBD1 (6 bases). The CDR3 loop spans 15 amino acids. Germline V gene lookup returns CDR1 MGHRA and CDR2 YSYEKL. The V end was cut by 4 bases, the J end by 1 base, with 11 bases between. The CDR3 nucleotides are TGCGCCAGCAGCCGCAGACAGGAGAGCAATCAGCCCCAGCATTTT. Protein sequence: CASSRRQESNQPQHF.

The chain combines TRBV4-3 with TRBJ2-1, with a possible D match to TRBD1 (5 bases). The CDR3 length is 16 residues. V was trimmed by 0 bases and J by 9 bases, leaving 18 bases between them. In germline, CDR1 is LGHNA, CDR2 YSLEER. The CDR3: CASSQERRGLLSEQFF. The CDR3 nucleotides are TGCGCCAGCAGCCAAGAGAGAAGGGGCTTGCTTTCTGAGCAGTTCTTC.

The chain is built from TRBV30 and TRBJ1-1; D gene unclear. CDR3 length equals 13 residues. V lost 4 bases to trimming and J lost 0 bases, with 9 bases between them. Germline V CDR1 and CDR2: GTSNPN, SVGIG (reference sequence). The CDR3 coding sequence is TGTGCCTGGAACCGGGTGATGAACACTGAAGCTTTCTTT. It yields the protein CAWNRVMNTEAFF. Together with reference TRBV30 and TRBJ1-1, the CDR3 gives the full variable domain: SQTIHQWPATLVQPVGSPLSLECTVEGTSNPNLYWYRQAAGRGLQLLFYSVGIGQISSEVPQNLSASRPQDRQFILSSKKLLLSDSGFYLCAWNRVMNTEAFFGQGTRLTVV.

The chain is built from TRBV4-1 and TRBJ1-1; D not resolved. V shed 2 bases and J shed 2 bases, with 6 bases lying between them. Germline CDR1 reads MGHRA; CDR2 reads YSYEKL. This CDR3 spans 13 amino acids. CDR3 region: CASSQSYNTEAFF. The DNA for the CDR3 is TGCGCCAGCAGCCAAAGCTATAACACTGAAGCTTTCTTT.

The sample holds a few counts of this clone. For the CDR3, the DNA is TGTGCCAGCAGTCCCCAGGGGGCGGCTAATGAAAAACTGTTTTTT. This sequence encodes CASSPQGAANEKLFF. The rearrangement links TRBV2 to TRBJ1-4, with 8 bases fitting TRBD1. Trimming took 5 bases from V and 3 from J; bases not matched to a gene: 5. The CDR3 is 15 residues long. Germline V gene lookup returns CDR1 SNHLY and CDR2 FYNNEI.